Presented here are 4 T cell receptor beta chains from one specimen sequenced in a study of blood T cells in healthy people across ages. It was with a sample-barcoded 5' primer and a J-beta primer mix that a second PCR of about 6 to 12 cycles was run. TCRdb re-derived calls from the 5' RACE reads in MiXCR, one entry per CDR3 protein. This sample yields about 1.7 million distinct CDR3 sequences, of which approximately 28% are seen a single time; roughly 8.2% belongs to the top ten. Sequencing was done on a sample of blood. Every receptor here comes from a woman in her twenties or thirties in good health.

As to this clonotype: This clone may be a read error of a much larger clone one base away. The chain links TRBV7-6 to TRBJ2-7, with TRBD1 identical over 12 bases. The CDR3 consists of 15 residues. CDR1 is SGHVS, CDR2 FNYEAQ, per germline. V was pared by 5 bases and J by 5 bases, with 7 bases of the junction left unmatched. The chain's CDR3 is CASSAGTGGTDEQYF. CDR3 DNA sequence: TGTGCCAGCAGCGCCGGGACAGGGGGCACCGACGAGCAGTACTTC. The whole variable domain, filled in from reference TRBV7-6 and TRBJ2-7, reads GAGVSQSPRYKVTKRGQDVALRCDPISGHVSLYWYRQALGQGPEFLTYFNYEAQQDKSGLPNDRFSAERPEGSISTLTIQRTEQRDSAMYRCASSAGTGGTDEQYFGPGTRLTVT.

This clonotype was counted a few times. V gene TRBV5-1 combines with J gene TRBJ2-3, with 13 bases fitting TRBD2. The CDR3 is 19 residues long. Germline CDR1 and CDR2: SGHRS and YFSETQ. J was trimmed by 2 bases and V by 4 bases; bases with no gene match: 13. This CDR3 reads CASSPVTSGGPYPTDTQYF. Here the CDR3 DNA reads TGCGCCAGCAGCCCGGTGACTAGCGGGGGGCCTTACCCCACAGATACGCAGTATTTT.

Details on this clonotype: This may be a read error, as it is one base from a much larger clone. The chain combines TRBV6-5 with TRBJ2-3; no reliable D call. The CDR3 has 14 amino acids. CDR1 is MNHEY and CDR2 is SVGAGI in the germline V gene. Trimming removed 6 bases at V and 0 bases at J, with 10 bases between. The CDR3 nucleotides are TGTGCCAGCAGCCAACTGGATAGCACAGATACGCAGTATTTT. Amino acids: CASSQLDSTDTQYF.

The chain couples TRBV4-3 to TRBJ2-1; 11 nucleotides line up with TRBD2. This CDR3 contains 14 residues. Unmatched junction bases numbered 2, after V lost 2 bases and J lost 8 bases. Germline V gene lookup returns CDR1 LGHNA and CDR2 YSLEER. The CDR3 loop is CASSQLAGGHEQFF. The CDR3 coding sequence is TGCGCCAGCAGCCAACTAGCGGGAGGACATGAGCAGTTCTTC.